These 27 T cell receptor beta chains share one sample of origin, sequenced in a study of blood T cell repertoires in COVID-19. Profiled with immunoSEQ multiplex PCR; TCRdb holds only in-frame clones, not every one. The sample yields about 140,000 clones, roughly four fifths seen once. Input material: peripheral blood. All receptors come from a woman at least 80 years old with active or convalescent COVID-19.

This clone was detected only once. This sequence joins TRBV2 and TRBJ2-3, with 9 bases that match TRBD2. This CDR3 is built from 17 residues. From germline, CDR1 is SNHLY and CDR2 FYNNEI. V lost 4 bases and J lost 0; bases outside the gene matches: 8. CDR3 region: CASSAGLAGVSTDTQYF. The CDR3 nucleotides read TGTGCCAGCAGTGCAGGTTTAGCGGGGGTTAGCACAGATACGCAGTATTTT.

V usage is TRBV19 and J usage is TRBJ2-3, with TRBD1 as a possible D gene (5 bases). The V end was cut by 1 base, the J end by 1 base, with 24 bases between. Germline V gene sequence: CDR1 LNHDA, CDR2 SQIVND (reference sequence). The CDR3 totals 20 residues. The CDR3 loop is CASSIGTGVLYEVGTDTQYF. The CDR3 coding sequence is TGTGCCAGTAGTATAGGTACAGGCGTACTATATGAAGTGGGCACAGATACGCAGTATTTT.

The V call is TRBV6-1, the J call TRBJ2-1; D call uncertain. The CDR3 runs 16 residues. Germline assignment: CDR1 MNHNS and CDR2 SASEGT. With 2 bases removed from V and 8 bases from J, the gap between germline ends came to 19 bases. This CDR3 reads CASSEFSRKSNDEQFF. CDR3 coding DNA: TGTGCCAGCAGTGAATTTAGCAGAAAAAGCAACGATGAGCAGTTCTTC.

The genes are TRBV3-1 (or the pseudogene TRBV3-2) and TRBJ2-3, with 8 positions matching TRBD2. V shed 4 bases, J shed 2 bases, and the junction held 5 bases outside the gene matches. CDR1 and CDR2 (germline): LGHDT, YNNKEL (reference sequence). The CDR3 extends over 15 amino acids. CDR3 sequence (DNA): TGTGCCAGCAGCCGACTTAGCGGGGCCACAGATACGCAGTATTTT. It translates to CASSRLSGATDTQYF.

There are a few counts of this clone. This sequence joins TRBV7-8 and TRBJ1-2; TRBD1 is a possible D gene (6 bases). V shed 4 bases and J shed 4 bases, with 13 bases lying between them. Germline-derived CDR1 and CDR2 are SGHVS and FQNEAQ. CDR3 length: 14 amino acids. The CDR3 DNA sequence: TGTGCCAGCAGCTACGACGACAGGACCTATGGCTACACCTTC. Its translation: CASSYDDRTYGYTF.

The CDR3 loop is CASSIRQENNYGYTF. As DNA, the CDR3 is TGTGCCAGTAGTATCAGACAGGAGAATAACTATGGCTACACCTTC. The chain links TRBV19 to TRBJ1-2; perhaps TRBD1 as D (6 bases). The germline V gene encodes CDR1 LNHDA and CDR2 SQIVND (reference sequence). This CDR3 has 15 amino acids. Trimming removed 3 bases from V and 1 base from J, with 12 bases in between. The complete variable domain, with remaining parts taken from reference TRBV19 and TRBJ1-2, reads DGGITQSPKYLFRKEGQNVTLSCEQNLNHDAMYWYRQDPGQGLRLIYYSQIVNDFQKGDIAEGYSVSREKKESFPLTVTSAQKNPTAFYLCASSIRQENNYGYTFGSGTRLTVV.

V usage is TRBV12-3 or TRBV12-4 and J usage is TRBJ2-1, with D possibly TRBD1 on 7 matching bases. V gave up 7 bases and J gave up 10 bases, with 14 bases separating them. The CDR3 has 12 residues. The CDR3 DNA is TGTGCCAGCACCGGGGGACAGAAAGAGCAGTTCTTC. This sequence encodes CASTGGQKEQFF.

The V call is TRBV7-2, the J call TRBJ1-2; possible D gene TRBD1, 5 bases. Trimming pared 1 base from V and 8 bases from J, leaving 14 bases between. The CDR3 has 14 residues. Germline V gene sequence: CDR1 SGHTA, CDR2 FQGNSA. CDR3 residues: CASSLGGSGRGYTF. Here the CDR3 DNA reads TGTGCCAGCAGCTTAGGGGGCAGTGGGAGGGGCTACACCTTC.

The V call is TRBV18, the J call TRBJ1-3; 7 bases are a match to TRBD1. The CDR3 length is 15 residues. CDR1 and CDR2 from the germline V gene are KGHSH and LQKENI. The V segment lost 1 base and the J segment 1 base; nucleotides outside the gene matches: 1. The DNA for the CDR3 is TGTGCCAGCTCACCACAGGGGGCATCTGGAAACACCATATATTTT. It yields the protein CASSPQGASGNTIYF.

The V call is TRBV18, the J call TRBJ2-7, with D tentatively TRBD2 (5 bases). This CDR3 is built from 11 residues. Germline lookup yields CDR1 KGHSH and CDR2 LQKENI. The V end was cut by 2 bases, the J end by 7 bases, with 6 bases between. CDR3 region: CASSPGEEQYF. The CDR3 coding sequence is TGTGCCAGCTCACCAGGGGAGGAGCAGTACTTC.

The chain is built from TRBV7-8 and TRBJ1-5, with D perhaps TRBD1 (5 bases). This CDR3 is built from 16 residues. Germline V CDR1 and CDR2: SGHVS, FQNEAQ. Trimming pared 5 bases from V and 1 base from J, leaving 15 bases between. This CDR3 is CASSPQPGLSNQPQHF. CDR3 nucleotides: TGTGCCAGCAGCCCTCAGCCAGGGCTAAGCAATCAGCCCCAGCATTTT.

The CDR3 bases are TGTGCCAGCAGGCGACAGTTTTCTGGGGAGCTGTTTTTT. As protein: CASRRQFSGELFF. The genes are TRBV6-5 and TRBJ2-2, with D perhaps TRBD1 (5 bases). The CDR3 spans 13 residues. Trimming removed 6 bases from V and 8 bases from J, with 13 bases in between. Germline V lookup: CDR1 MNHEY, CDR2 SVGAGI.

This sequence joins TRBV19 and TRBJ1-6; no firm D call. Trimming shortened V by 1 base and J by 8 bases, and 3 bases separated the two germline ends. The CDR3 length is 12 residues. Germline CDR1 and CDR2: LNHDA and SQIVND (reference sequence). CDR3 sequence reads: CASSIGDSPLHF. The CDR3 DNA follows: TGTGCCAGTAGTATAGGCGATTCACCCCTCCACTTT.

The CDR3 bases are TGTGCCAGCAGTGCCACTCCTAGCACAGATACGCAGTATTTT. Translating it yields CASSATPSTDTQYF. The V and J genes are TRBV6-4 and TRBJ2-3; no clear D. This CDR3 contains 14 residues. V lost 4 bases and J lost 0, with 8 bases in between. The germline CDR1 and CDR2 sequences are MRHNA and SNTAGT.

This chain uses TRBV3-1 (or the pseudogene TRBV3-2) with TRBJ2-1, with D tentatively TRBD1 (6 bases). The CDR3 length is 13 residues. Germline lookup yields CDR1 LGHDT and CDR2 YNNKEL (reference sequence). V lost 3 bases, J lost 11 bases, and 14 bases lay in between. The CDR3 here is CASSQLQGWKQFF. DNA of the CDR3: TGTGCCAGCAGCCAGTTACAGGGCTGGAAGCAGTTCTTC.

The CDR3 loop reads CASQAYGYTF. In DNA, the CDR3 is TGTGCCAGCCAGGCCTATGGCTACACCTTC. The V gene is TRBV2, the J gene TRBJ1-2, with no clear D. CDR1 is SNHLY and CDR2 is FYNNEI in the germline V gene. The CDR3 contains 10 residues. V dropped 8 bases and J dropped 4 bases, with 5 bases sitting between them.

This chain links TRBV9 with TRBJ1-5; D gene unclear. From germline, CDR1 is SGDLS and CDR2 YYNGEE. The CDR3 is 15 residues long. V dropped 0 bases and J dropped 1 base, with 8 bases sitting between them. This chain's CDR3 is CASSVGGLSNQPQHF. In DNA form, the CDR3 reads TGTGCCAGCAGCGTAGGCGGCCTGAGCAATCAGCCCCAGCATTTT.

Written as DNA, the CDR3 is TGTGCCAGCAGTTTGCGGATACAAGAGACCCAGTACTTC. Translated: CASSLRIQETQYF. The V gene is TRBV12-3 or TRBV12-4, the J gene TRBJ2-5; D uncertain. The CDR3 sequence is 13 residues long. The V and J ends lost 3 bases and 2 bases respectively, with 7 bases between them.

This clone was detected only once. This chain's CDR3 is CAWRGDRANEKLFF. CDR3 bases: TGTGCCTGGAGAGGAGACAGGGCCAATGAAAAACTGTTTTTT. The rearrangement uses TRBV30 and TRBJ1-4, with 7 nucleotides matching TRBD1. This CDR3 is built from 14 residues. Germline assignment: CDR1 GTSNPN and CDR2 SVGIG (reference sequence). After removal of 3 bases from V and 5 bases from J, the junction contained 6 bases not matched to a gene.

This chain joins TRBV2 and TRBJ1-2; the D gene is possibly TRBD1 (6 bases). The germline V gene has CDR1 SNHLY and CDR2 FYNNEI. V was pared by 3 bases and J by 5 bases, with 10 bases between. The CDR3 length is 13 residues. The chain's CDR3 is CASSDRGAYGYTF. The CDR3 nucleotides read TGTGCCAGCAGTGACCGGGGGGCGTATGGCTACACCTTC. Variable domain in full (rest from reference TRBV2 and TRBJ1-2): EPEVTQTPSHQVTQMGQEVILRCVPISNHLYFYWYRQILGQKVEFLVSFYNNEISEKSEIFDDQFSVERPDGSNFTLKIRSTKLEDSAMYFCASSDRGAYGYTFGSGTRLTVV.

The chain uses TRBV10-1 and TRBJ1-3; 10 nucleotides agree with TRBD1. V lost 3 bases, J lost 3 bases, and 11 bases stayed unmatched. Germline V CDR1 and CDR2: WNHNN, SYGVQD (reference sequence). This CDR3 spans 18 amino acids. CDR3 bases: TGCGCCAGCAGTGATTGGGACAGGGGAGTCATAGATGGAAACACCATATATTTT. Residues: CASSDWDRGVIDGNTIYF.

The gene calls are TRBV5-1 and TRBJ2-2; TRBD1 is a possible D gene (6 bases). The CDR3 runs to 15 residues. The V and J ends lost 1 base and 4 bases respectively, with 11 bases between them. Germline V gene sequence: CDR1 SGHRS, CDR2 YFSETQ. The CDR3 DNA is TGCGCCAGCAGCTTGAACGCAGGGGTCACCGGGGAGCTGTTTTTT. Translation: CASSLNAGVTGELFF.

J is TRBJ1-4 and V is TRBV10-3, with TRBD1 matching over 9 bases. There are 13 residues in the CDR3. Losses at the gene ends were 9 bases for V and 7 bases for J; bases not matched to a gene: 6. Germline assignment: CDR1 ENHRY and CDR2 SYGVKD. CDR3 nucleotide sequence: TGTGCCATAGGGACAGGGAGGAGTGAAAAACTGTTTTTT. It codes for CAIGTGRSEKLFF.

The rearrangement uses TRBV6-5 and TRBJ2-2; 10 nucleotides line up with TRBD2. The CDR3 contains 14 residues. Germline V gives CDR1 MNHEY, CDR2 SVGAGI. The V and J ends lost 9 bases and 7 bases, in that order; junction bases with no gene match: 8. The CDR3 coding sequence is TGTGCCAGAAAAAGCGGGGGGGCCGGCGGGGAGCTGTTTTTT. Translation gives CARKSGGAGGELFF.

The rearrangement joins TRBV19 to TRBJ1-2, with TRBD1 matching 8 bases. The CDR3 contains 15 residues. Germline-derived CDR1 and CDR2 are LNHDA and SQIVND (reference sequence). J gave up 1 base and V 3 bases, and 4 bases lay outside the gene matches. CDR3 loop: CASSIGRGLNYGYTF. The CDR3 DNA sequence: TGTGCCAGTAGTATTGGCAGGGGGCTTAACTATGGCTACACCTTC.

The chain joins TRBV2 to TRBJ1-6, with 9 bases identical to TRBD1. Germline V gene data show CDR1 as SNHLY and CDR2 as FYNNEI. The junction had 1 base not matched to a gene; V was cut back by 1 base and J by 6 bases. The CDR3 is made up of 15 amino acids. The CDR3 is CASSEETGGNSPLHF. Here the CDR3 DNA reads TGTGCCAGCAGTGAAGAGACAGGGGGTAATTCACCCCTCCACTTT.

This clone has just one count. The chain employs TRBV11-2 and TRBJ2-7; 8 bases map to TRBD1. The CDR3 runs 12 residues. The germline V gene has CDR1 SGHAT and CDR2 FQNNGV. Unmatched junction bases numbered 2, after V lost 7 bases and J lost 3 bases. The CDR3, as DNA: TGTGCCAGCACCGGACAGGGCTACGAGCAGTACTTC. Its translation is CASTGQGYEQYF.